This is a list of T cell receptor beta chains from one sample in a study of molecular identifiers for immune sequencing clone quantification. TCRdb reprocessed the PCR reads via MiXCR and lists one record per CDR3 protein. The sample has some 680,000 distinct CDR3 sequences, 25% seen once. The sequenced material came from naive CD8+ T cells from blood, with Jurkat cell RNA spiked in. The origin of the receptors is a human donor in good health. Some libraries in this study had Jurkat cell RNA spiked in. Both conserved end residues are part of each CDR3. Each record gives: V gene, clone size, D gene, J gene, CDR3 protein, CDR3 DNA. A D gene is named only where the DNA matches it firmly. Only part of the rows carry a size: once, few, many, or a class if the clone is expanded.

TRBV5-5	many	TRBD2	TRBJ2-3	CASSLALAGWDTQYF	TGTGCCAGCAGCTTGGCACTAGCGGGCTGGGATACGCAGTATTTT
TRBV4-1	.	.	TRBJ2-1	CASSQASRTSSYSEQFF	TGCGCCAGCAGCCAGGCTAGCAGAACAAGCTCCTACAGTGAGCAGTTCTTC
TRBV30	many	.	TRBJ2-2	CAWSVYRNTYTGELFF	TGTGCCTGGAGTGTATACCGGAACACGTACACCGGGGAGCTGTTTTTT
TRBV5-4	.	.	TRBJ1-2	CASSLMNAGYTF	TGTGCCAGCAGCTTGATGAACGCAGGCTACACCTTC
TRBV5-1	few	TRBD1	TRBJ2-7	CASSSGQGTSTYEQYF	TGCGCCAGCAGCTCTGGACAGGGCACAAGCACCTACGAGCAGTACTTC
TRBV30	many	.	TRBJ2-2	CAWDAGVTGELFF	TGTGCCTGGGACGCAGGGGTGACCGGGGAGCTGTTTTTT
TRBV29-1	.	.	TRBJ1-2	CSAPSGGYYGYTF	TGCAGCGCACCGAGCGGGGGCTACTATGGCTACACCTTC
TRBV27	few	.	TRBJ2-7	CASTPVGKIYEQYF	TGTGCCAGCACCCCTGTGGGCAAGATCTACGAGCAGTACTTC
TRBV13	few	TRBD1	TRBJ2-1	CASSSLSGTGAYNEQFF	TGTGCCAGCAGCTCCCTCTCGGGGACAGGGGCCTACAATGAGCAGTTCTTC
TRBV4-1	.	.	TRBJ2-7	CARSRGGGAIYEQYF	TGCGCCCGCAGCCGAGGAGGGGGCGCCATCTACGAGCAGTACTTC
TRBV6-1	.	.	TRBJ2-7	CASTGGETYEQYF	TGTGCCAGCACGGGCGGGGAGACCTACGAGCAGTACTTC
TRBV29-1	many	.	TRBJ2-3	CSVPPSGSTDTQYF	TGCAGCGTCCCCCCCAGCGGAAGCACAGATACGCAGTATTTT
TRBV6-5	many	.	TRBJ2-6	CASSYGDPGANVLTF	TGTGCCAGCAGTTACGGGGACCCCGGGGCCAACGTCCTGACTTTC
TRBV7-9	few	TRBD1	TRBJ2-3	CASSSPGQGVSRTDTQYF	TGTGCCAGCAGCTCGCCGGGACAGGGGGTTTCCCGCACAGATACGCAGTATTTT
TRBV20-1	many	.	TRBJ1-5	CSASMANSHPSNQPQHF	TGCAGTGCTAGTATGGCAAACAGCCACCCTAGCAATCAGCCCCAGCATTTT
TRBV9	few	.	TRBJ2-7	CASSVGGVEDEQYF	TGTGCCAGCAGCGTAGGAGGGGTGGAGGACGAGCAGTACTTC
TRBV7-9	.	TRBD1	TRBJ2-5	CASSPLPQGRYETQYF	TGTGCCAGCAGCCCCCTTCCACAGGGGCGGTATGAGACCCAGTACTTC
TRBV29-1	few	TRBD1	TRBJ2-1	CSVRGRGRLGNEQFF	TGCAGCGTACGGGGCAGGGGGCGATTGGGGAATGAGCAGTTCTTC
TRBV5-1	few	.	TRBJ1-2	CASSLDRPFNYGYTF	TGCGCCAGCAGCTTGGACAGGCCTTTCAACTATGGCTACACCTTC
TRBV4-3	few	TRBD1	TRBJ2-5	CASSPIEGQRGETQYF	TGCGCCAGCAGCCCGATTGAGGGACAGAGGGGAGAGACCCAGTACTTC
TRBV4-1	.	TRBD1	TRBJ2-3	CASSQSRGLSDTQYF	TGCGCCAGCAGCCAATCCAGGGGGTTATCAGATACGCAGTATTTT
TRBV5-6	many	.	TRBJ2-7	CASSPGLTDYEQYF	TGTGCCAGCAGCCCAGGACTAACCGACTACGAGCAGTACTTC
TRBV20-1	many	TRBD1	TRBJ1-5	CSAGSGQGDQPQHF	TGCAGTGCGGGCAGCGGACAGGGCGATCAGCCCCAGCATTTT
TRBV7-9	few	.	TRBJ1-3	CASRPALTDSGNTIYF	TGTGCCAGCAGGCCCGCTCTCACGGACTCTGGAAACACCATATATTTT
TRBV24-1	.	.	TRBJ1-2	CAPQEGDLLCGYTF	TGTGCCCCCCAAGAGGGGGATTTATTATGCGGCTACACCTTC
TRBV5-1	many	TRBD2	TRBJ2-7	CASSLGTSGSYEQYF	TGCGCCAGCAGCTTGGGGACTAGCGGATCCTACGAGCAGTACTTC
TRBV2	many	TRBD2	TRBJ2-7	CASRGESYEQYF	TGTGCCAGTCGGGGGGAGTCCTACGAGCAGTACTTC
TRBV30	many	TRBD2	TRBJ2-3	CAWSVPGTREDTQYF	TGTGCCTGGAGTGTACCAGGGACTAGAGAAGATACGCAGTATTTT
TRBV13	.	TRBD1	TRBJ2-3	CASGTQGFTDTQYF	TGTGCCAGCGGAACACAGGGGTTTACAGATACGCAGTATTTT
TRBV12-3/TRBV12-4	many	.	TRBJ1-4	CASSEDEKLFF	TGTGCCAGCAGCGAAGATGAAAAACTGTTTTTT
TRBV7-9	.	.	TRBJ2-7	CASSSGRTEEQYF	TGTGCCAGCAGCTCCGGAAGGACGGAAGAGCAGTACTTC
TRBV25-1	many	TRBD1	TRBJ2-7	CASSASRGPYEQYF	TGTGCCAGCAGTGCAAGCAGGGGGCCCTACGAGCAGTACTTC
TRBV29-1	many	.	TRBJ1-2	CSAVIPDLTDNYGYTF	TGCAGCGCCGTAATTCCGGACCTAACGGACAACTATGGCTACACCTTC
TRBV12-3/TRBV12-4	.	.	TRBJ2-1	CASTPGGGSSYNAQFF	TGTGCCAGCACTCCCGGGGGCGGGAGCTCCTACAATGCGCAGTTCTTC
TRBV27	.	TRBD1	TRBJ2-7	CASSPGQGRVSYEQYF	TGTGCCAGCAGCCCGGGACAGGGACGGGTCTCCTACGAGCAGTACTTC
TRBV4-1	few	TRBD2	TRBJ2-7	CASSQAFPSGGAYEQYF	TGCGCCAGCAGCCAAGCTTTCCCTAGCGGGGGGGCCTACGAGCAGTACTTC
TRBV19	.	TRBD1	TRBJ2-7	CASTTGGGEQYF	TGTGCCAGTACCACAGGGGGCGGCGAGCAGTACTTC
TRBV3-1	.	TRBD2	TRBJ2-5	CASSPRASGGPKETQYF	TGTGCCAGCAGCCCGAGGGCCAGCGGGGGGCCGAAAGAGACCCAGTACTTC
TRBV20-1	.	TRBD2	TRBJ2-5	CSAREGTSGGVAQYF	TGCAGTGCTAGAGAAGGGACTAGCGGGGGCGTGGCCCAGTACTTC
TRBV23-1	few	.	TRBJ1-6	CASSQSGNRDKDSPLHF	TGCGCCAGCAGTCAATCGGGTAACCGGGACAAGGATTCACCCCTCCACTTT